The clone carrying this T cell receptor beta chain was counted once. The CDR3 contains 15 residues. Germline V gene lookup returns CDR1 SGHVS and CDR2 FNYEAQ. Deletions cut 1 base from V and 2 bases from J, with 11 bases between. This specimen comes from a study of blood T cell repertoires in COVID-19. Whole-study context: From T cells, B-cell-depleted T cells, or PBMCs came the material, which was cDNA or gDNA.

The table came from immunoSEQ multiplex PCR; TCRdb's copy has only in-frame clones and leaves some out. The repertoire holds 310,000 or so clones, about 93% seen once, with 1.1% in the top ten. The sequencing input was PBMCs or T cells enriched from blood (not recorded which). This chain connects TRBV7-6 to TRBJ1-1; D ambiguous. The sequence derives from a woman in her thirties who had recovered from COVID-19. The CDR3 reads CASSLGWAGNTEAFF. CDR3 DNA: TGTGCCAGCAGCTTAGGTTGGGCAGGCAACACTGAAGCTTTCTTT.